This TCR beta chain emerged from a study of cytomegalovirus exposure and HLA in healthy donors (dated by TCRdb to the late 2010s). Context from the whole study: According to a later analysis, one platform produced both the roughly 120 validation repertoires and the 670 or so repertoires of the first cohort. A separate validation cohort of roughly 130 different subjects was used in addition to the roughly 700-subject first cohort. The aim of the study was to test whether cataloging public T cell receptors could identify signatures of past pathogen exposure. To predict cytomegalovirus infection status, the study combined high-throughput TCR immunosequencing, statistical association of individual TCRs with disease status, and machine learning. What the study reported, not specific to this receptor: The validation cohort had no HLA typing available for a later analysis, so co-occurrence within that cohort was assessed over all 120 or so repertoires. In both the original and validation cohorts, the classifier was reported to diagnose cytomegalovirus status with high specificity and sensitivity. In the study, about 150 TCR beta chains were listed as associated with cytomegalovirus. Subsequent analysis determined that TCRs grouped into clusters in the first cohort also showed a tendency toward co-occurrence across the approximately 110 validation repertoires, and about 93% of cluster scores exceeded 0. In vitro tests confirmed that a few of the cytomegalovirus-associated TCR beta chains recognize cytomegalovirus antigens. While some public TCRs were present in many individuals, most TCR sequences turned up only very rarely across donors. It was suggested by the authors that the approach could potentially be generalized to other disease states and immunological phenotypes.

CDR1 and CDR2 are read off the germline V gene as MDHEN and SYDVKM. Unmatched junction bases come to 3, with V trimmed by 2 bases and J by 7 bases. The CDR3, from cysteine to phenylalanine, totals 15 residues. Of all the DNA, just the CDR3 is kept, 45 bases in frame from base 1. The receptor library was made with the immunoSEQ multiplex PCR assay. In the authors' own workflow: A statistical classification framework was developed to diagnose cytomegalovirus status using the catalog of TCR beta chain sequences. The table comes from immuneACCESS by way of TCRdb, which keeps in-frame sequences with V and J called. Part of the clones is missing from these tables; in studies checked, under half for an unresolved V gene and the rest for unknown reasons. V, J and clone size derive from that table, while D and trimming were established from the DNA sequence. The sample records about 130,000 clones, 95% to 97% of which are singletons. The ten largest make up 1.5% to 2% of the sample.

Separate from the roughly 700-subject first cohort, the validation cohort of about 120 subjects was the group to which the donors belonged. Worth noting for this clone: Its antigen is not yet known. No base quality values were provided; no much bigger clone lies one nucleotide off.

The source material was PBMCs. This clonotype was sampled from a man younger than 35 in good health and CMV-seronegative. Recombination connected TRBV28 to TRBJ1-4, with 11 junctional bases fitting TRBD1. The CDR3 has the sequence CASSLGGQGAEKLFF. The DNA reads TGTGCCAGCAGTTTAGGAGGACAGGGGGCTGAAAAACTGTTTTTT.